This T cell receptor (beta chain) was obtained from a study of T cells after somatic rescue of genetic block. V was clipped by 1 base and J by 3 bases, with 7 bases between them. Germline-derived CDR1 and CDR2 are SGHVS and FNYEAQ. The CDR3 runs 13 residues. The method was immunoSEQ multiplex PCR; TCRdb's version includes in-frame clones alone and lacks a portion of them. The sample lists under 150,000 clones; about 90% were seen once. The chain has TRBV7-6 and TRBJ2-7; D gene ambiguous. Material: peripheral blood mononuclear cells (PBMCs). The receptor comes from a young woman. The CDR3 nucleotides read TGTGCCAGCAGCTTAGGGGTGGGCTACGAGCAGTACTTC. Translated, it gives CASSLGVGYEQYF.